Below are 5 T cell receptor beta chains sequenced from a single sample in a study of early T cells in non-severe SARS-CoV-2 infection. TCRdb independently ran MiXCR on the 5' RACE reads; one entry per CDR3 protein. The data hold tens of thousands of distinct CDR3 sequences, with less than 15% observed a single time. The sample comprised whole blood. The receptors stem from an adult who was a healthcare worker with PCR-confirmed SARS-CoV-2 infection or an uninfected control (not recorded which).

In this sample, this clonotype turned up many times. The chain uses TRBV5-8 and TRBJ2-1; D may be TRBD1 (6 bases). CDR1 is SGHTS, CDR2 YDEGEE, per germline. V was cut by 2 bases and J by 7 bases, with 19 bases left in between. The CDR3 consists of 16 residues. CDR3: CASSLGTTLGENEQFF. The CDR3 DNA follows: TGTGCCAGCAGCTTAGGGACAACGTTAGGGGAAAATGAGCAGTTCTTC. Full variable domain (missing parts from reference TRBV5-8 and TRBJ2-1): EAGVTQSPTHLIKTRGQQATLRCSPISGHTSVYWYQQALGLGLQFLLWYDEGEERNRGNFPPRFSGRQFPNYSSELNVNALELEDSALYLCASSLGTTLGENEQFFGPGTRLTVL.

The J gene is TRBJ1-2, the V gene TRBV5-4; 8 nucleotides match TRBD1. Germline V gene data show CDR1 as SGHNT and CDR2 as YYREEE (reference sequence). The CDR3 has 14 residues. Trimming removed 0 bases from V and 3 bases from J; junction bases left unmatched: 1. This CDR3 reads CASSLGQGYYGYTF. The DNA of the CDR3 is TGTGCCAGCAGCTTGGGACAGGGGTACTATGGCTACACCTTC.

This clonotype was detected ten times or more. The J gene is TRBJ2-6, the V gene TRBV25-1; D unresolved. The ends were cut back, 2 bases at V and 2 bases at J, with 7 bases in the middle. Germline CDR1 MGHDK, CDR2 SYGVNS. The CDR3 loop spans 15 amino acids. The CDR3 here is CASSEEGTGANVLTF. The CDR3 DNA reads TGTGCCAGCAGTGAAGAAGGGACTGGGGCCAACGTCCTGACTTTC.

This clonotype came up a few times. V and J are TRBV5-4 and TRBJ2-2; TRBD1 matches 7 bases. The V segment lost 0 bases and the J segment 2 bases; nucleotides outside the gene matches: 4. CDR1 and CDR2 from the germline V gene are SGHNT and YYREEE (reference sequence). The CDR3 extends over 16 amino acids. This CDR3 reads CASSLGRQGNTGELFF. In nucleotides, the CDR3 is TGTGCCAGCAGCTTGGGTCGACAGGGAAACACCGGGGAGCTGTTTTTT. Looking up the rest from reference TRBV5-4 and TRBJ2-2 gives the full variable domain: ETGVTQSPTHLIKTRGQQVTLRCSSQSGHNTVSWYQQALGQGPQFIFQYYREEENGRGNFPPRFSGLQFPNYSSELNVNALELDDSALYLCASSLGRQGNTGELFFGEGSRLTVL.

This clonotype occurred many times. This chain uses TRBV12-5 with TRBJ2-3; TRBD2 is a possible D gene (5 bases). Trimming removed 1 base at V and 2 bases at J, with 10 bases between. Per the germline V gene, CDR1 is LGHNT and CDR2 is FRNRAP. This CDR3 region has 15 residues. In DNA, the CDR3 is TGTGCTAGTGGTTTGGGGCGGGTTACCACAGATACGCAGTATTTT. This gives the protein CASGLGRVTTDTQYF.